This TCR beta chain was obtained from a study of blood T cell repertoires in COVID-19 (TCRdb year 2020). General notes on the study: Samples from collaborators originated in the United States, Italy and Spain and spanned both the acute and convalescent phases of COVID-19. Where available, HLA class I and class II types were obtained from metadata supplied by the sample provider rather than from assay-based typing. Deeply sampled blood TCRbeta repertoires from subjects exposed to, actively infected with, or recovered from COVID-19 were included in the dataset. Sample metadata almost always included a de-identified subject ID, COVID-19 status, age in years and sex. The repertoires were released in a freely available public database meant as a resource for research on the immune response to SARS-CoV-2. Samples were obtained from the ongoing ImmuneRACE study (first 160 participants) and from about 1,300 subjects provided by 6 global collaborators. The prospective study material was composed of cDNA or gDNA derived from T cells, B-cell-depleted T cells, or PBMCs.

TCRbeta CDR3 regions were amplified from genomic DNA using the immunoSEQ Assay, a bias-controlled multiplex PCR. The published analysis was carried out like this. The number of nucleated cells in each sample was estimated from the amplification of reference gene primers within the assay. Sequence reads were collapsed and filtered to measure the absolute abundance of every unique TCRbeta CDR3 rearrangement. Productive Simpson clonality was computed per sample as the square root of Simpson's diversity index over productive rearrangements. What TCRdb holds here is the immuneACCESS table cut down to in-frame rearrangements. Part of the clones is not present; checked against another copy, under half of the missing clones reflect an unresolved V gene, and the others are unexplained. The DNA gave D and trimming, while V, J and clone size come from that table. This sample is represented by 88,000 or so clones; almost 85% of them were singletons. The top ten hold about an eighth of the sample.

The CDR3 starts with the cysteine, ends with the phenylalanine, and has 16 residues. Just the 48-base CDR3 DNA is kept, in frame starting at base 1. CDR1 LNHDA and CDR2 SQIVND were looked up in the germline V gene (reference sequence). Trimming leaves V shorter by 1 base and J shorter by 2 bases, with the junction holding 7 bases beyond the gene matches. Summary of the overall study and its limitations: Clinical and demographic metadata were provided uncurated, with the amount varying by source and participant.

Comment on this clone: Its antigen is unknown. There are no base qualities to consult, and no much larger clone falls within one base.

The collaborating institutions used their own protocols to collect whole blood in K2EDTA tubes. For TCRbeta analysis, collaborators shipped samples in one of three forms: frozen whole blood, isolated PBMCs, or DNA extracted from either of those sample types. This receptor chain uses TRBV19 and TRBJ2-5, and TRBD1 matches 7 of the central bases. This TCR was recovered from an elderly man with acute or convalescent COVID-19. Source material: peripheral blood. The CDR3 reads as follows: CASSIVKGASQETQYF. In nucleotides, the sequence is TGTGCCAGTAGTATAGTAAAGGGGGCTTCGCAAGAGACCCAGTACTTC.